These 9 T cell receptor beta chains were all obtained from the same sample, sequenced in a study of shared clonotypes between healthy human individuals (dated by TCRdb to the early 2020s). The receptor library was made with the immunoSEQ multiplex PCR assay. Held by TCRdb, this immuneACCESS table contains in-frame sequences only and omits some clones. Under half of the omission traces to an unresolved V gene where checked; the cause of the rest is unknown. The sample includes under 1,100,000 clones, with roughly 75% observed a single time. The top ten constitute about 1.5% of the sample. Sequencing used memory CD4+ T cells sorted from blood. According to the study, the label for this sample's cell subset or site signals: CD45RA-negative fraction. These receptors came from a man between 18 and 29 years old in good health.

V usage is TRBV7-2 and J usage is TRBJ2-1; TRBD2 matches at 7 bases. Losses at the gene ends were 0 bases for V and 0 bases for J; bases not matched to a gene: 5. Germline CDR1 and CDR2: SGHTA and FQGNSA. This CDR3 contains 17 residues. The CDR3 loop is CASSLALAVSSYNEQFF. CDR3 nucleotides: TGTGCCAGCAGCTTAGCGCTAGCGGTTAGCTCCTACAATGAGCAGTTCTTC.

This clone has only one observation. J is TRBJ2-4 and V is TRBV30; D unresolved. CDR3 length equals 12 residues. Germline loops: CDR1 GTSNPN, CDR2 SVGIG (reference sequence). The V gene lost 2 bases and the J gene lost 8 bases, with 10 bases spanning the gap. CDR3 protein: CAWSRPPDIQYF. In nucleotides, the CDR3 is TGTGCCTGGAGTCGGCCCCCAGACATTCAGTACTTC.

The chain carries TRBV2 and TRBJ2-1; D might be TRBD2 (5 bases). The V and J ends lost 5 bases and 6 bases respectively, with 14 bases between them. In germline, CDR1 is SNHLY, CDR2 FYNNEI. This CDR3 comprises 14 residues. The CDR3 is CASSRLAGANEQFF. CDR3 nucleotides: TGTGCCAGCAGTCGGCTAGCTGGTGCCAATGAGCAGTTCTTC.

The chain is built from TRBV6-5 and TRBJ2-7; TRBD1 aligns across 8 bases. The CDR3 extends over 15 amino acids. CDR1 is MNHEY and CDR2 is SVGAGI in the germline V gene. V shed 2 bases and J 4 bases; nucleotides not matched to a gene: 7. The CDR3 coding sequence is TGTGCCAGCAGTTACGTACAGGGGGATAGGTACGAGCAGTACTTC. Protein sequence: CASSYVQGDRYEQYF.

The V gene is TRBV21-1, the J gene TRBJ1-4. TRBV21-1 is marked as a pseudogene. CDR3 length: 16 residues. CDR3 sequence: CASSEFDGATNEKLFF. CDR3 bases: TGTGCCAGCAGCGAGTTCGACGGTGCAACTAATGAAAAACTGTTTTTT.

The chain employs TRBV6-6 and TRBJ2-7; no clear D. Per the germline V gene, CDR1 is MNHNY and CDR2 is SVGAGI (reference sequence). The CDR3 covers 10 residues. Trimming took 6 bases from V and 3 from J, leaving 3 bases between them. The CDR3 loop reads CASRRYEQYF. CDR3 in DNA: TGTGCCAGCAGGCGCTACGAGCAGTACTTC.

This rearrangement joins TRBV11-2 to TRBJ1-5; D gene uncertain. The CDR3 has 14 amino acids. Germline V gene data show CDR1 as SGHAT and CDR2 as FQNNGV. The V end was cut by 5 bases, the J end by 0 bases, with 8 bases between. Written as DNA, the CDR3 is TGTGCCAGCAGCGTGGATTATAGCAATCAGCCCCAGCATTTT. Residues: CASSVDYSNQPQHF.

The chain carries TRBV6-5 and TRBJ2-2, with D unclear. The CDR3 totals 11 residues. The germline V and J ends were trimmed by 4 bases and 7 bases, with 4 bases remaining between them. The V gene's germline CDR1 is MNHEY and CDR2 SVGAGI. The CDR3 coding sequence is TGTGCCAGCAGTTCTGTCGGGGAGCTGTTTTTT. Its translation is CASSSVGELFF.

The gene calls are TRBV27 and TRBJ2-3; 7 bases align to TRBD2. The germline gives CDR1 MNHEY, CDR2 SMNVEV (reference sequence). The CDR3 spans 14 residues. Losses at the gene ends were 2 bases for V and 1 base for J; bases not matched to a gene: 0. The CDR3 nucleotides are TGTGCCAGCAGTTTAGGACTAGGCACAGATACGCAGTATTTT. Its translation is CASSLGLGTDTQYF.